The present T cell receptor beta chain was sequenced within a study of cytomegalovirus exposure and HLA in healthy donors. Overall study findings and caveats: Specificity for CMV antigens was confirmed in vitro for a few of the CMV-associated chains. A missense variant in DCLRE1C was later tied to TCR beta V- and J-gene trimming. Whilst most TCR sequences proved rare, a subset of public TCRs occurred across many donors.

The germline V gene encodes CDR1 MNHEY and CDR2 SVGAGI. Trimming took 6 bases from V and 4 from J; bases not matched to a gene: 8. The CDR3 consists of 15 residues. To note about this clone: As yet, its antigen is unknown.

Primers: 60 Vbeta forward and 13 Jbeta reverse. Clones were read by immunoSEQ multiplex PCR, and TCRdb kept only the in-frame ones, dropping some. In the table there are over 110,000 clones, 78% of which are singletons. This chain joins TRBV6-5 and TRBJ1-4, with TRBD1 matching over 7 bases. The clonotype comes from a woman in her 40s in good health and CMV-seropositive. Sample: PBMCs. The CDR3 spells CASSYLAGGNEKLFF. CDR3 DNA sequence: TGTGCCAGCAGCTACCTGGCAGGGGGTAATGAAAAACTGTTTTTT.